This T cell receptor beta chain appears in the sequencing data of a study of breast tumors, draining lymph nodes, adjacent tissues. Notes on the study in general: Tumor TCR diversity was below lymph nodes but above nontumor tissue. Compared with basal-like, luminal-like tumors shared significantly more repertoire with nontumor tissue.

Samples came from axillary lymph nodes draining the breast cancer. In this sample, this clonotype turned up many times. The antigen is undetermined. TCRdb re-called the multiplex PCR reads with MiXCR, one entry per CDR3 protein. The data show about 170,000 distinct CDR3 sequences, about 30% seen once. Material: axillary lymph node tissue. The clonotype comes from a female donor with breast cancer. Some clones in this sample may be carry-over from other donors' samples.

CDR3 nucleotide sequence: TGTGCCAGCAGCTCCCAGGGGACAGGGGGACAAGAGACCCAGTACTTC. This codes for CASSSQGTGGQETQYF. This rearrangement joins TRBV7-2 to TRBJ2-5, with 11 bases lining up with TRBD1. The junction had 6 bases not matched to a gene; V was cut back by 4 bases and J by 2 bases. This CDR3 is 16 amino acids long. From germline, CDR1 is SGHTA and CDR2 FQGNSA. The full variable domain, with the rest looked up from reference TRBV7-2 and TRBJ2-5, is GAGVSQSPSNKVTEKGKDVELRCDPISGHTALYWYRQSLGQGLEFLIYFQGNSAPDKSGLPSDRFSAERTGGSVSTLTIQRTQQEDSAVYLCASSSQGTGGQETQYFGPGTRLLVL.